The rows below give T cell receptor beta chains drawn from one sample of a study of blood T cells in healthy people across ages. TCRdb reprocessed the 5' RACE reads with MiXCR, giving one entry per CDR3 protein. The sample lists roughly 860,000 distinct CDR3 sequences, around 62% seen once, with roughly 25% in the top ten. Specimen: blood. The receptors come from a young man in good health. Each CDR3 is given with its conserved first and last residue. Fields, in order: clone size, V gene, D gene, J gene, CDR3 length, CDR3 protein, CDR3 DNA. D genes are given only for firm matches. Clone sizes are given selectively: once, few, many, or a class where the clone is expanded.

abundance: -
v_gene: TRBV24-1
d_gene: -
j_gene: TRBJ2-3
len: 18
CDR3aa: CATSDLGRSGASTDTQYF
CDR3nt: TGTGCCACCAGTGATTTAGGAAGATCGGGTGCTAGCACAGATACGCAGTATTTT

abundance: -
v_gene: TRBV20-1
d_gene: TRBD1
j_gene: TRBJ2-5
len: 16
CDR3aa: CSARDLNRGRQETQYF
CDR3nt: TGCAGTGCTAGAGATCTTAACAGGGGGAGGCAAGAGACCCAGTACTTC

abundance: few
v_gene: TRBV27
d_gene: -
j_gene: TRBJ2-7
len: 14
CDR3aa: CASSLYRSSYEQYF
CDR3nt: TGTGCCAGCAGTTTATATAGGAGCTCCTACGAGCAGTACTTC

abundance: -
v_gene: TRBV5-5
d_gene: TRBD1
j_gene: TRBJ1-2
len: 16
CDR3aa: CASSLRDRAFSYGYTF
CDR3nt: TGTGCCAGCAGCTTGAGGGACAGGGCATTTAGCTATGGCTACACCTTC

abundance: -
v_gene: TRBV20-1
d_gene: TRBD2
j_gene: TRBJ2-1
len: 17
CDR3aa: CSARPPQWRGVPNEQFF
CDR3nt: TGCAGTGCTAGACCCCCACAGTGGCGGGGGGTCCCTAATGAGCAGTTCTTC

abundance: -
v_gene: TRBV9
d_gene: -
j_gene: TRBJ2-7
len: 14
CDR3aa: CASSPRGAGVEQYF
CDR3nt: TGTGCTAGCAGCCCCAGAGGAGCAGGGGTCGAGCAGTACTTC

abundance: -
v_gene: TRBV12-3/TRBV12-4
d_gene: -
j_gene: TRBJ2-1
len: 12
CDR3aa: CASSLGRAEQFF
CDR3nt: TGTGCCAGCAGTTTAGGCAGGGCTGAGCAGTTCTTC

abundance: -
v_gene: TRBV13
d_gene: -
j_gene: TRBJ2-2
len: 17
CDR3aa: CASRLFLRGEDTGELFF
CDR3nt: TGTGCCAGCAGGCTTTTTTTGAGGGGAGAGGACACCGGGGAGCTGTTTTTT

abundance: -
v_gene: TRBV27
d_gene: -
j_gene: TRBJ2-7
len: 13
CDR3aa: CASSWTRVHEQYF
CDR3nt: TGTGCCAGCAGTTGGACCCGGGTCCACGAGCAGTACTTC

abundance: -
v_gene: TRBV2
d_gene: -
j_gene: TRBJ2-7
len: 14
CDR3aa: CASRDPGIAYEQYF
CDR3nt: TGTGCCAGCAGGGACCCAGGGATCGCCTACGAGCAGTACTTC

abundance: few
v_gene: TRBV10-3
d_gene: TRBD2
j_gene: TRBJ2-3
len: 13
CDR3aa: CAIRDSSGDTQYF
CDR3nt: TGTGCCATCAGAGACTCTAGCGGAGATACGCAGTATTTT

abundance: -
v_gene: TRBV29-1
d_gene: TRBD2
j_gene: TRBJ2-5
len: 15
CDR3aa: CSAGRGGGLQETQYF
CDR3nt: TGCAGCGCGGGCAGGGGCGGGGGGCTTCAAGAGACCCAGTACTTC

abundance: -
v_gene: TRBV12-3/TRBV12-4
d_gene: TRBD1
j_gene: TRBJ2-3
len: 15
CDR3aa: CASTNNRGSTDTQYF
CDR3nt: TGTGCCAGCACAAATAACAGGGGGAGCACAGATACGCAGTATTTT

abundance: -
v_gene: TRBV6-2/TRBV6-3
d_gene: -
j_gene: TRBJ1-2
len: 13
CDR3aa: CASRPGQGYGYTF
CDR3nt: TGTGCCAGCAGACCGGGACAAGGCTATGGCTACACCTTC